These 8 T cell receptor beta chains came from one sample sequenced in a study of tumor-infiltrating lymphocytes in primary liver carcinoma. The study extracted blood RNA from unsorted whole blood and also extracted germline DNA. Synthesis of TCR beta cDNA was carried out from 450 to 500 ng total RNA with a constant-region primer. Three nested multiplex PCR rounds, a slightly modified ARM-PCR method, built the TCR beta libraries. The study ran its first two PCR rounds for nine to ten cycles each, using TRBV1-TRBV30 forward primers and a C-beta reverse primer. One entry per CDR3 protein, called by TCRdb with MiXCR from the multiplex PCR reads. Of approximately 330,000 distinct CDR3 sequences detected, roughly two thirds appear once; the ten largest clones hold 5.5% to 7%. The sequenced sample consisted of peripheral blood. These receptors came from a man aged 40-49 years with primary liver carcinoma and hepatitis B virus infection.

This clonotype was recorded many times. This chain links TRBV6-5 with TRBJ2-7; D may match TRBD1 or TRBD2 (5 bases each). Germline CDR1 and CDR2: MNHEY and SVGAGI. The CDR3 has 13 amino acids. The V and J ends lost 0 bases and 6 bases respectively, with 9 bases between them. CDR3 DNA sequence: TGTGCCAGCAGTTACTCGAAGGGGACCGAGCAGTACTTC. It yields the protein CASSYSKGTEQYF.

As concerns this clonotype: Mismatch with germline at one junction end may stem from a read error. The chain links TRBV11-2 to TRBJ1-5, with 7 bases that match TRBD1. This CDR3 region has 15 residues. Per germline, CDR1 SGHAT and CDR2 FQNNGV. CDR3 DNA: TGTGCCAGCAGTCAGGGGGAGAGAGATAATCAGCTCCAGCATTTT. This encodes CASSQGERDNQLQHF.

The sample holds a few counts of this clonotype. V and J are TRBV6-5 and TRBJ2-3, with TRBD2 identical over 10 bases. V gave up 2 bases and J gave up 3 bases; unmatched junction bases: 5. From germline, CDR1 is MNHEY and CDR2 SVGAGI. CDR3 length: 16 amino acids. CDR3 bases: TGTGCCAGCAGTTACCGGGGGACTAGCGAGACAGATACGCAGTATTTT. Protein: CASSYRGTSETDTQYF.

This clonotype has at least ten counts. The chain carries TRBV10-3 and TRBJ1-4; D uncertain. The germline V and J ends were trimmed by 2 bases and 5 bases, with 18 bases remaining between them. Germline V gene lookup returns CDR1 ENHRY and CDR2 SYGVKD. CDR3 length: 17 residues. The CDR3 nucleotides are TGTGCCATCAGTGAGACCCTCGAACCTACGAGGAATGAAAAACTGTTTTTT. It yields the protein CAISETLEPTRNEKLFF.

Concerning this clonotype: Its ends do not fully match the called genes, so a read error is possible. This chain connects TRBV6-5 to TRBJ2-2; TRBD1 matches 9 bases. Germline CDR1 MNHEY, CDR2 SVGAGI. This CDR3 is 17 amino acids long. The CDR3 DNA reads as TGCGCCAGCAGTTTTAGATCGGGACAGGGTTTCACCGGGGAGCTGTTTTTT. Residues: CASSFRSGQGFTGELFF.

This clonotype was seen at least ten times. This rearrangement joins TRBV29-1 to TRBJ2-3, with D possibly matching TRBD1 (5 bases). V lost 5 bases to trimming and J lost 4 bases, with 10 bases between them. CDR3 size: 12 residues. Germline CDR1 is SQVTM and CDR2 is ANQGSEA. CDR3 sequence: CSVQPGSDTQYF. CDR3 in DNA: TGCAGCGTTCAACCAGGGTCAGATACGCAGTATTTT.

Concerning this clonotype: With a much larger clone just one base away, this may be a read error. The chain combines TRBV24-1 with TRBJ2-2, with TRBD1 matching over 10 bases. In germline, CDR1 is KGHDR, CDR2 SFDVKD. This CDR3 is 15 amino acids long. The CDR3 protein is CVTRPGQGYTGELFF. DNA for the CDR3: TGTGTCACCAGACCGGGACAGGGGTACACCGGGGAGCTGTTTTTT.

Many counts were recorded for this clonotype. The chain has TRBV6-2 or TRBV6-3 and TRBJ2-3; D may be TRBD1 (6 bases). CDR1 MNHEY and CDR2 SVGEGT come from the germline V gene. Between the trimmed V and J ends, which lost 2 bases and 0 bases, there was a span of 21 bases. CDR3 size: 19 residues. The CDR3 spells CASSYPTPWTATSTDTQYF. CDR3 sequence (DNA): TGTGCCAGCAGTTACCCGACGCCCTGGACAGCAACTAGCACAGATACGCAGTATTTT.